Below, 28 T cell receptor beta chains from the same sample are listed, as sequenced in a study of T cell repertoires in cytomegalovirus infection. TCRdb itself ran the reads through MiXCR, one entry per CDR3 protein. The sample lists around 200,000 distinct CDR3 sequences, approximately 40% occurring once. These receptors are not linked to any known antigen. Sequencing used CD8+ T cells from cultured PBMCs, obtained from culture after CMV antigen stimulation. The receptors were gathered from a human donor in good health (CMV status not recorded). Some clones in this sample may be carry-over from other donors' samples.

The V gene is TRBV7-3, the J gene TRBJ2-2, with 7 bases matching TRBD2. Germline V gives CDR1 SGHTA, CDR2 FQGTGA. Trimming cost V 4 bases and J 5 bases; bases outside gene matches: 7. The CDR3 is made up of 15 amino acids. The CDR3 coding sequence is TGTGCCAGCAGCTCGGCCCCCGGGGGGACCGGGGAGCTGTTTTTT. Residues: CASSSAPGGTGELFF.

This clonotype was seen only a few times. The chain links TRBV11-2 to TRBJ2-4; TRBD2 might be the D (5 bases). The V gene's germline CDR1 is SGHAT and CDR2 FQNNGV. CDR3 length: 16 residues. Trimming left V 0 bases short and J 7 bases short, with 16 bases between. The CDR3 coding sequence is TGTGCCAGCAGCTTAGAGCAGGCGGGCATACGGAACATTCAGTACTTC. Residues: CASSLEQAGIRNIQYF.

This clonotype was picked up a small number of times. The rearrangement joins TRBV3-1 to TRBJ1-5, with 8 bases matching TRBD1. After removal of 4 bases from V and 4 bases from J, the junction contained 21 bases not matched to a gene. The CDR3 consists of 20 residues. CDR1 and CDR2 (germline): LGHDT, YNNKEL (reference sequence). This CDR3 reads CASSRTPIFTGTGKNQPQHF. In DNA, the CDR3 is TGTGCCAGCAGCCGCACACCGATCTTTACCGGGACAGGAAAAAATCAGCCCCAGCATTTT.

The CDR3 bases are TGTGCCAGCAGCTCTACAGAAACCGGGGAGCTGTTTTTT. Translation: CASSSTETGELFF. J is TRBJ2-2 and V is TRBV7-6; no reliable D call. Looked up from germline, CDR1 is SGHVS and CDR2 is FNYEAQ. The CDR3 totals 13 residues. V was cut by 4 bases and J by 5 bases, with 8 bases left in between.

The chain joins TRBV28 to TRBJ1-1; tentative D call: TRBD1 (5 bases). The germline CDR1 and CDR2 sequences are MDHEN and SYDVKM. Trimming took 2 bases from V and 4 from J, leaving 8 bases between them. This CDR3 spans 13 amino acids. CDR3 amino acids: CASSLGGITEAFF. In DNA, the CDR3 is TGTGCCAGCAGTTTAGGGGGTATCACTGAAGCTTTCTTT. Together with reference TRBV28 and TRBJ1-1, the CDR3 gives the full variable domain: DVKVTQSSRYLVKRTGEKVFLECVQDMDHENMFWYRQDPGLGLRLIYFSYDVKMKEKGDIPEGYSVSREKKERFSLILESASTNQTSMYLCASSLGGITEAFFGQGTRLTVV.

The CDR3 spells CASSPSTGAYSYEQYF. The CDR3 DNA follows: TGTGCCAGCAGTCCCTCCACAGGGGCCTACTCCTACGAGCAGTACTTC. The genes are TRBV27 and TRBJ2-7, with 7 bases matching TRBD1. V shed 5 bases, J shed 0 bases, and the junction held 10 bases outside the gene matches. Germline CDR1 and CDR2: MNHEY and SMNVEV (reference sequence). There are 16 residues in the CDR3.

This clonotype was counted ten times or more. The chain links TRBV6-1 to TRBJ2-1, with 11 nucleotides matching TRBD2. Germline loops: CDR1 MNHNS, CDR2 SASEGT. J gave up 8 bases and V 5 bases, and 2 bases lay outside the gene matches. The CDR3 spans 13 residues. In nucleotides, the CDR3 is TGTGCCAGCAGTTTAGCGGGGGGGCATGAGCAGTTCTTC. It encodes CASSLAGGHEQFF.

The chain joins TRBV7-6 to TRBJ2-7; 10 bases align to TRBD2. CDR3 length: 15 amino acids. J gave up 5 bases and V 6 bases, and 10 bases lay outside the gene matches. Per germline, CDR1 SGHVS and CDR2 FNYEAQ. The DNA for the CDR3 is TGTGCCAGCAGTCCCTCGGGACTAGCGAGGCACGAGCAGTACTTC. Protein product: CASSPSGLARHEQYF.

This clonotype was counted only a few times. The CDR3 nucleotides are TGCGCCAGCAGCCAGGGGACAGGGTTCGACGAGCAGTACTTC. Translated, it gives CASSQGTGFDEQYF. The chain couples TRBV4-1 to TRBJ2-7; TRBD1 aligns across 9 bases. Germline CDR1 is MGHRA and CDR2 is YSYEKL. The CDR3 is made up of 14 amino acids. Trimming removed 3 bases from V and 5 bases from J; junction bases left unmatched: 5.

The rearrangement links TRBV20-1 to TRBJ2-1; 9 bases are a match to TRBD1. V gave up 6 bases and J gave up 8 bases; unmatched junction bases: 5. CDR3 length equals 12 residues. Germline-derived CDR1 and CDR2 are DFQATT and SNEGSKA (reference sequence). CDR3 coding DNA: TGCAGTGCGGACAGGGGCCCTTATGAGCAGTTCTTC. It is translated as CSADRGPYEQFF.

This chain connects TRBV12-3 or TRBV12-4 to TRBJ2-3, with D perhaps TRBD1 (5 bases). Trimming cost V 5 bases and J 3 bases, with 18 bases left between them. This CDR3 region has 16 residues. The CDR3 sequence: CASSLDQGITTDTQYF. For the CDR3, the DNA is TGTGCCAGCAGTCTCGACCAGGGAATCACGACAGATACGCAGTATTTT.

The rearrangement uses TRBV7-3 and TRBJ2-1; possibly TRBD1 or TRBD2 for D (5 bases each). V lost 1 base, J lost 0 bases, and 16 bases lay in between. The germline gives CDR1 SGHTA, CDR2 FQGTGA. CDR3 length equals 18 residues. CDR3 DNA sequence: TGTGCCAGCAGCTTAAACGGCCCGGGGCTAAGCTCCTACAATGAGCAGTTCTTC. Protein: CASSLNGPGLSSYNEQFF.

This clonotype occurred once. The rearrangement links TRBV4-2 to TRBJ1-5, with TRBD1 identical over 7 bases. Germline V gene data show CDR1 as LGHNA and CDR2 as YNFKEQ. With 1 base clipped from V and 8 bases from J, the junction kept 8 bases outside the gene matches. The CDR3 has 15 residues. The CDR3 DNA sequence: TGTGCCAGCAGCCAAGTAAGGACAGGCCCGGAGCCCCAGCATTTT. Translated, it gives CASSQVRTGPEPQHF.

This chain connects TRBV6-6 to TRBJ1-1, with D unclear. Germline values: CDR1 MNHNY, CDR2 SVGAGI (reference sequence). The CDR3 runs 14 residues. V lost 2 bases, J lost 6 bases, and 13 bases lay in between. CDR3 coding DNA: TGTGCCAGCAGTTACGGAATCCTCGAGGCTGAAGCTTTCTTT. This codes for CASSYGILEAEAFF.

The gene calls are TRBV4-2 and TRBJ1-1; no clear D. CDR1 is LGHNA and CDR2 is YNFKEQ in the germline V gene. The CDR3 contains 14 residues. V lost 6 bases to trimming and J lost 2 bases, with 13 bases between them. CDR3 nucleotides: TGTGCCAGCAGACCTGCCCCGGGAAACACTGAAGCTTTCTTT. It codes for CASRPAPGNTEAFF.

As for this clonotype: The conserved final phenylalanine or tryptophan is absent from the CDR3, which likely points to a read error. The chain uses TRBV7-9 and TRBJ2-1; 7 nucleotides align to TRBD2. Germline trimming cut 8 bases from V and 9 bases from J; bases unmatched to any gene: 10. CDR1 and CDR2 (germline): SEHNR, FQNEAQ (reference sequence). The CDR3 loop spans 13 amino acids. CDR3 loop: CASSETSFGEQFI. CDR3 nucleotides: TGTGCCAGCTCAGAGACTAGCTTTGGTGAGCAGTTCATC.

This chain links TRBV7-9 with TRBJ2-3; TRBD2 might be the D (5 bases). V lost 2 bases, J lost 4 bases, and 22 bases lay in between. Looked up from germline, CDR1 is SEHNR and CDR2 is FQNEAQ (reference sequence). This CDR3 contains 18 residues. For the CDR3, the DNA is TGTGCCAGCAGCTTACTCTTAAGACTCCTCGGGGAGCCAGATACGCAGTATTTT. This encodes CASSLLLRLLGEPDTQYF.

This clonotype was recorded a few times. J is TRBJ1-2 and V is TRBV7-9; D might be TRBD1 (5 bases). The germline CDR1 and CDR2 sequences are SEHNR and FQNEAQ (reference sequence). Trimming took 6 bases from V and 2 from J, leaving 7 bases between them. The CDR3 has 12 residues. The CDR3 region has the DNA TGTGCCAGCAGTGCAGGGAACTATGGCTACACCTTC. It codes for CASSAGNYGYTF.

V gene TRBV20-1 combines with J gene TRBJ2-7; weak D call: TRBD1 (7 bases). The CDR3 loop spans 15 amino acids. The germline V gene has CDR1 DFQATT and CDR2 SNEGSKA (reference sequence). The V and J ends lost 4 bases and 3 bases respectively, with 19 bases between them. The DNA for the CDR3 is TGCAGTGCTACAGGGGGGTTTACGAGCAACTACGAGCAGTACTTC. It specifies CSATGGFTSNYEQYF.

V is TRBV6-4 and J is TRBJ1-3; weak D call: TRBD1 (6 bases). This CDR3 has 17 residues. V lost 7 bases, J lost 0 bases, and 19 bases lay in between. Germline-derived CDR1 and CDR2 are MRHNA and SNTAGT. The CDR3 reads CASNRIPGHRSGNTIYF. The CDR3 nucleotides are TGTGCCAGCAACAGAATTCCGGGACACCGCTCTGGAAACACCATATATTTT.

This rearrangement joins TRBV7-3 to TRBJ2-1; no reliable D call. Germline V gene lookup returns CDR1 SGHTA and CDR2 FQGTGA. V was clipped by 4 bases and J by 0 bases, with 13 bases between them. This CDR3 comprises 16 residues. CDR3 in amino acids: CASSSLAMSSYNEQFF. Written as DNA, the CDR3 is TGTGCCAGCAGCTCTCTCGCGATGAGCTCCTACAATGAGCAGTTCTTC. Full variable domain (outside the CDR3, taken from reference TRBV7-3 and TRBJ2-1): GAGVSQTPSNKVTEKGKYVELRCDPISGHTALYWYRQSLGQGPEFLIYFQGTGAADDSGLPNDRFFAVRPEGSVSTLKIQRTERGDSAVYLCASSSLAMSSYNEQFFGPGTRLTVL.

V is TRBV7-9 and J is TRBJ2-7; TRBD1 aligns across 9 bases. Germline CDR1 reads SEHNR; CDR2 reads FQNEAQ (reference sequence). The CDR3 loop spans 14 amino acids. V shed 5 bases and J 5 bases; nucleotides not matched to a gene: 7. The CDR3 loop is CASSATGGEDEQYF. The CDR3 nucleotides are TGTGCCAGCAGCGCGACAGGGGGAGAGGACGAGCAGTACTTC.

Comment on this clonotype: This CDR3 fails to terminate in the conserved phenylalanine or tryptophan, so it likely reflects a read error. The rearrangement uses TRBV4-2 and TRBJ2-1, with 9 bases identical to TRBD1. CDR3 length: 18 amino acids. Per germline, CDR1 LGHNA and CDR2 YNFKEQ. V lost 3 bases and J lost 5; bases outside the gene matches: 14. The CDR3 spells CASSQARTGASPDNEQFL. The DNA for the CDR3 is TGTGCCAGCAGCCAGGCGCGGACAGGGGCCTCCCCGGACAATGAGCAGTTCTTA.

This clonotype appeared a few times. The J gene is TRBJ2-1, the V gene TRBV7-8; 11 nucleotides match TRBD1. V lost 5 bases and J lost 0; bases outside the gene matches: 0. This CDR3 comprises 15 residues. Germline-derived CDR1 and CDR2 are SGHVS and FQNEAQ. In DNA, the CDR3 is TGTGCCAGCAGCGGGACAGGGGGCTCCTACAATGAGCAGTTCTTC. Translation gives CASSGTGGSYNEQFF.

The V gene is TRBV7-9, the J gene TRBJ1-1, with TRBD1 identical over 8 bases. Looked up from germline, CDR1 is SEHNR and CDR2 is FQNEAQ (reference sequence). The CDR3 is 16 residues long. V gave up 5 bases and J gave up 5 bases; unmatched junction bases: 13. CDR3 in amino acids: CASSLRPDRARTEAFF. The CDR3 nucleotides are TGTGCCAGCAGCCTACGTCCGGACAGGGCGAGAACTGAAGCTTTCTTT.

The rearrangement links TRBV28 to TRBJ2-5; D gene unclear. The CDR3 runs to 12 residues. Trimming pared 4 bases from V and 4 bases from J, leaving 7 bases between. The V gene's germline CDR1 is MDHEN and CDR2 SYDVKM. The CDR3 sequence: CASSYQGETQYF. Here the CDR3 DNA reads TGTGCCAGCAGTTACCAAGGAGAGACCCAGTACTTC.

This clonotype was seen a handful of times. The CDR3 bases are TGTGCCAGCAGCGCGGGGCTAGTCCCAAACCACGAGCAGTACTTC. This translates into CASSAGLVPNHEQYF. This sequence joins TRBV6-2 or TRBV6-3 and TRBJ2-7; weak D call: TRBD2 (6 bases). This CDR3 is built from 15 residues. CDR1 and CDR2 (germline): MNHEY, SVGEGT. The V gene lost 6 bases and the J gene lost 5 bases, with 20 bases spanning the gap.

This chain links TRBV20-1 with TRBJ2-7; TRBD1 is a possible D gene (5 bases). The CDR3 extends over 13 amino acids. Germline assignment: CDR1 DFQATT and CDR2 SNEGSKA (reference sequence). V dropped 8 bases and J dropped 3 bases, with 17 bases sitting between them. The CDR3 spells CSPWTSRSYEQYF. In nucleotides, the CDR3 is TGCAGTCCATGGACAAGCCGCAGCTACGAGCAGTACTTC.